This T cell receptor beta chain appears in the sequencing data of a study of cytomegalovirus exposure and HLA in healthy donors. Regarding the study as a whole: Prediction of most subjects' HLA-A and HLA-B alleles by TCR beta sequences was reportedly accurate. The investigators catalogued some 150 TCR beta chains as cytomegalovirus-associated.

V dropped 2 bases and J dropped 10 bases, with 15 bases sitting between them. Germline assignment: CDR1 MNHNY and CDR2 SVGAGI (reference sequence). The CDR3 spans 14 residues. PCR employed 60 Vbeta and 13 Jbeta primers. This table comes from immunoSEQ multiplex PCR, and its TCRdb copy is limited to in-frame clones, with some not included. This table holds over 150,000 clones, roughly 80% found once. This clone has only a few counts. What it recognizes is unknown. The specimen sequenced was PBMCs. V usage is TRBV6-6 and J usage is TRBJ2-1; a weak D match, TRBD1 (5 bases). This TCR came from a human donor in good health. The CDR3 spells CASSYAQGIDEQFF. As DNA, the CDR3 is TGTGCCAGCAGTTACGCGCAGGGTATCGACGAGCAGTTCTTC.